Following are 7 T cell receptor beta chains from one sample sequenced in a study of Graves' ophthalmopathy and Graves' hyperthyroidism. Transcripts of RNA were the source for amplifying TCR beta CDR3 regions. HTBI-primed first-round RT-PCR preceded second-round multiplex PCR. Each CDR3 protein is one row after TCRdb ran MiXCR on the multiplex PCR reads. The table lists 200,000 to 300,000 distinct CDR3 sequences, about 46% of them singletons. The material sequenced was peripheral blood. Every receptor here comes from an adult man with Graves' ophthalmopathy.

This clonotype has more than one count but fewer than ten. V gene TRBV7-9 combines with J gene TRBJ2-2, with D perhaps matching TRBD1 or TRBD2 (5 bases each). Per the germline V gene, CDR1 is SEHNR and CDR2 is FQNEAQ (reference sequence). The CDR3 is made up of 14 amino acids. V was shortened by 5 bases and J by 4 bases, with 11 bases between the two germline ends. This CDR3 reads CASSDGAGTGELFF. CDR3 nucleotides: TGTGCCAGCAGCGATGGGGCGGGCACCGGGGAGCTGTTTTTT.

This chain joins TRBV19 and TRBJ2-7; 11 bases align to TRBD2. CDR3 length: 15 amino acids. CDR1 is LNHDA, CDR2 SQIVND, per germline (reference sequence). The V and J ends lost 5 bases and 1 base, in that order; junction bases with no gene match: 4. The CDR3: CASSFTSGGSYEQYF. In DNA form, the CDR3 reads TGTGCCAGTAGTTTTACTAGCGGGGGTTCCTACGAGCAGTACTTC.

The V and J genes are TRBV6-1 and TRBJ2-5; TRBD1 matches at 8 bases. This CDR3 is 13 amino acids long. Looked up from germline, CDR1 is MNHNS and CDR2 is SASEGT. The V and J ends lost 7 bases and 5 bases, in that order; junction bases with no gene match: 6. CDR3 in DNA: TGTGCCAGCACGGCAGGGGGCATGGAGACCCAGTACTTC. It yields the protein CASTAGGMETQYF.

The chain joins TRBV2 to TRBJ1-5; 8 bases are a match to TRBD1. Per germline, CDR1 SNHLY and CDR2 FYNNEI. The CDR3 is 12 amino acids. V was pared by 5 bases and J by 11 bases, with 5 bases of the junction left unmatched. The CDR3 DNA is TGTGCCAGCAGTCTGGACAGGGCGACCCAGCATTTT. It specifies CASSLDRATQHF.

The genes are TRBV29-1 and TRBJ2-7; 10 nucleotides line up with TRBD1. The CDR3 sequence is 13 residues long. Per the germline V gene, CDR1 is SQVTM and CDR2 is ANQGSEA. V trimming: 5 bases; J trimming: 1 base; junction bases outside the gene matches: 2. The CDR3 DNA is TGCAGCGTTCGGGACAGGGGATCCTACGAGCAGTACTTC. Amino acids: CSVRDRGSYEQYF.

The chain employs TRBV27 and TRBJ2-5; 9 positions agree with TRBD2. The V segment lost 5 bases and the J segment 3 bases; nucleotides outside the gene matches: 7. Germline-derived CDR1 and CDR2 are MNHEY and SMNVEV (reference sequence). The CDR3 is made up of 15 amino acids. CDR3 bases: TGTGCCAGCAGTCCCTTCGGCGGGGGGGAAGAGACCCAGTACTTC. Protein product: CASSPFGGGEETQYF.

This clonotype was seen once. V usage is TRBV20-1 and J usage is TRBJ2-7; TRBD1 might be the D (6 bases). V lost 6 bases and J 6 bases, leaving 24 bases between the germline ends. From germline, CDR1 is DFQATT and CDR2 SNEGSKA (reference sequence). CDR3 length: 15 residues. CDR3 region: CSALTGPGVRIEQYF. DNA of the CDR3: TGCAGTGCGTTAACCGGGCCAGGGGTTCGCATCGAGCAGTACTTC.